The following is a T cell receptor beta chain sequence with its context. Authors' methods: Using reference gene primer amplification, nucleated cell counts were estimated. Using immunoSEQ multiplex PCR, the repertoire was profiled, and TCRdb retains in-frame clones only, with some absent. That table furnishes V, J and clone size, whereas the DNA furnished D and trimming. The data contain roughly 50,000 clones, over 80% of them seen just once; the ten biggest clones take up less than 75%. This specimen belongs to a study of blood T cell repertoires in COVID-19. For the study at large: Sites in the United States, Italy and Spain provided acute and convalescent COVID-19 samples. T cells, B-cell-depleted T cells, or PBMCs provided the cDNA or gDNA that served as material.

Germline values: CDR1 SGHTA, CDR2 FQGNSA. The CDR3 consists of 17 residues. Trimming took 4 bases from V and 2 from J, leaving 18 bases between them. This TCR came from a man in his 70s with acute or convalescent COVID-19. The V gene is TRBV7-2, the J gene TRBJ1-5; the D gene is possibly TRBD1 (5 bases). The material sequenced was peripheral blood. Here the CDR3 DNA reads TGTGCCAGCAGCTATCGGGGGTCCAGACTGGGCAATCAGCCCCAGCATTTT. This gives the protein CASSYRGSRLGNQPQHF.